This T cell receptor beta chain came from a study of T-cell reconstitution after alpha-beta-depleted transplantation in children. Germline CDR1 reads SEHNR; CDR2 reads FQNEAQ (reference sequence). CDR3 length: 13 residues. V lost 7 bases and J lost 2, with 11 bases in between. During its preparation, the TCRbeta library received unique molecular identifiers. Using its own MiXCR run on the PCR reads, TCRdb lists one record per CDR3 protein. Here the sample spans 250,000 to 350,000 distinct CDR3 sequences, 9.5% to 10% being singletons. This sequence originates from a human donor who donated a stem cell graft to a child with SCID. The material sequenced was PBMCs from the stem cell graft donor, taken from the stem cell graft. V usage is TRBV7-9 and J usage is TRBJ1-1, with D unresolved. The CDR3 loop reads CASNYRENTEAFF. CDR3 bases: TGTGCCAGCAATTACAGAGAAAACACTGAAGCTTTCTTT.